The 4 T cell receptor beta chains reported below all come from one sample, sequenced in a study of cytomegalovirus exposure and HLA in healthy donors. 13 Jbeta primers and 60 Vbeta primers were used for the PCR. Using immunoSEQ multiplex PCR, the repertoire was profiled, and TCRdb retains in-frame clones only, with some absent. This table holds 210,000 or so clones, over 65% found once. The specimen sequenced was PBMCs. These receptors all stem from a woman aged 55-69 years in good health and CMV-seropositive.

J is TRBJ2-1 and V is TRBV5-1; tentative D call: TRBD1 (6 bases). Trimming removed 7 bases from V and 5 bases from J, with 13 bases in between. CDR1 is SGHRS, CDR2 YFSETQ, per germline. The CDR3 is 13 residues long. The CDR3 loop is CASSRDNHNEQFF. In DNA form, the CDR3 reads TGCGCCAGCTCACGGGACAACCACAATGAGCAGTTCTTC.

The genes are TRBV7-8 and TRBJ2-1; the match to TRBD2 covers 8 bases. This CDR3 has 15 amino acids. The germline V gene encodes CDR1 SGHVS and CDR2 FQNEAQ. V lost 6 bases, J lost 4 bases, and 8 bases stayed unmatched. The CDR3 DNA follows: TGTGCCAGCAGTTTAAGGTCGGGGGGGTACAATGAGCAGTTCTTC. It translates to CASSLRSGGYNEQFF. Complete variable domain (other parts from reference TRBV7-8 and TRBJ2-1): GAGVSQSPRYKVAKRGQDVALRCDPISGHVSLFWYQQALGQGPEFLTYFQNEAQLDKSGLPSDRFFAERPEGSVSTLKIQRTQQEDSAVYLCASSLRSGGYNEQFFGPGTRLTVL.

This clone was picked up a small number of times. This CDR3 reads CASSVAGVDGYTF. The CDR3 DNA follows: TGTGCCAGCAGCGTAGCCGGGGTAGACGGCTACACCTTC. The chain links TRBV9 to TRBJ1-2; D is unclear. Germline CDR1 is SGDLS and CDR2 is YYNGEE. The germline V and J ends were trimmed by 0 bases and 8 bases, with 11 bases remaining between them. This CDR3 contains 13 residues.

This clone was counted between two and nine times. The chain carries TRBV5-1 and TRBJ1-2, with 10 nucleotides matching TRBD1. The CDR3 is 13 amino acids. J was trimmed by 7 bases and V by 4 bases; bases with no gene match: 4. Germline lookup yields CDR1 SGHRS and CDR2 YFSETQ. The CDR3 sequence: CASSPGQGVGYTF. CDR3 sequence (DNA): TGCGCCAGCAGCCCCGGACAGGGGGTTGGCTACACCTTC. Variable domain in full (rest from reference TRBV5-1 and TRBJ1-2): KAGVTQTPRYLIKTRGQQVTLSCSPISGHRSVSWYQQTPGQGLQFLFEYFSETQRNKGNFPGRFSGRQFSNSRSEMNVSTLELGDSALYLCASSPGQGVGYTFGSGTRLTVV.